One sample yielded the 8 T cell receptor beta chains listed below, sequenced in a study of blood T cells in healthy people across ages. Primers used in a second PCR of roughly 6 to 11 cycles were a sample-barcoded 5' primer and a J-beta primer mix. TCRdb reprocessed the 5' RACE reads via MiXCR and lists one record per CDR3 protein. The data show hundreds of thousands of distinct CDR3 sequences, around three fifths seen once. The sequenced material came from blood. Source of these receptors: a man aged 40-55 years in good health.

The sample holds a few counts of this clonotype. As DNA, the CDR3 is TGTGCCAGCGCACTAGCGGGGGGCACCTACGAGCAGTACTTC. Encoded protein: CASALAGGTYEQYF. The V call is TRBV7-2, the J call TRBJ2-7; 12 bases agree with TRBD2. J lost 2 bases, V lost 8 bases, and 4 bases had no gene match. The CDR3 consists of 14 residues. From germline, CDR1 is SGHTA and CDR2 FQGNSA.

This chain joins TRBV24-1 and TRBJ2-5, with 7 nucleotides matching TRBD1. Germline CDR1 and CDR2: KGHDR and SFDVKD. The CDR3 loop spans 15 amino acids. V was clipped by 1 base and J by 3 bases; unmatched bases: 4. The CDR3 DNA sequence: TGTGCCACCAGTGATTTTGTAGGGGGCGAAGAGACCCAGTACTTC. Residues: CATSDFVGGEETQYF.

The J gene is TRBJ1-2, the V gene TRBV2; TRBD1 agrees at 11 bases. Germline V lookup: CDR1 SNHLY, CDR2 FYNNEI. There are 13 residues in the CDR3. Trimming removed 11 bases from V and 6 bases from J; junction bases left unmatched: 8. Written as DNA, the CDR3 is TGTGCCGGAAAAGGGACAGGGGGTCATGGCTACACCTTC. This codes for CAGKGTGGHGYTF.

This clonotype turned up a few times. The chain has TRBV20-1 and TRBJ2-7; 9 positions agree with TRBD1. Germline trimming cut 0 bases from V and 4 bases from J; bases unmatched to any gene: 7. CDR3 length equals 15 residues. Germline V lookup: CDR1 DFQATT, CDR2 SNEGSKA (reference sequence). The CDR3 nucleotides are TGCAGTGCTAGAGATCTTAGGACAGGGGTTTACGAGCAGTACTTC. Protein product: CSARDLRTGVYEQYF.

The chain carries TRBV14 and TRBJ2-4; weak D call: TRBD2 (6 bases). CDR1 is SGHDN, CDR2 FVKESK, per germline. Trimming shortened V by 1 base and J by 9 bases, and 10 bases separated the two germline ends. CDR3 length: 13 amino acids. CDR3 nucleotides: TGTGCCAGCAGCCAAGCCAACGGGGGCATTCAGTACTTC. It translates to CASSQANGGIQYF.

This clonotype was seen more than once but under ten times. The chain is built from TRBV2 and TRBJ1-2; D not resolved. The V gene's germline CDR1 is SNHLY and CDR2 FYNNEI. The CDR3 runs to 13 residues. Trimming removed 8 bases from V and 4 bases from J, with 14 bases in between. The CDR3 is CASLGIRGYGYTF. CDR3 DNA: TGTGCCAGCCTGGGGATCAGAGGCTATGGCTACACCTTC.

This clonotype was seen just once. The chain couples TRBV4-3 to TRBJ2-1; weak D call: TRBD2 (6 bases). Germline V CDR1 and CDR2: LGHNA, YSLEER. The CDR3 is made up of 14 amino acids. Between the trimmed V and J ends, which lost 1 base and 8 bases, there was a span of 12 bases. The CDR3 loop is CASSQAGVIDEQFF. In DNA form, the CDR3 reads TGCGCCAGCAGCCAAGCGGGAGTAATCGATGAGCAGTTCTTC.

A word on this clonotype: A junction boundary mismatches the germline segment, possibly from a read error. V is TRBV14 and J is TRBJ2-3; D not resolved. The CDR3 is made up of 13 amino acids. Germline lookup yields CDR1 SGHDN and CDR2 FVKESK. The CDR3 here is CASSQGLTDAQYF. The CDR3, as DNA: TGTGCCAGCAGCCAAGGACTTACAGATGCGCAGTATTTT.